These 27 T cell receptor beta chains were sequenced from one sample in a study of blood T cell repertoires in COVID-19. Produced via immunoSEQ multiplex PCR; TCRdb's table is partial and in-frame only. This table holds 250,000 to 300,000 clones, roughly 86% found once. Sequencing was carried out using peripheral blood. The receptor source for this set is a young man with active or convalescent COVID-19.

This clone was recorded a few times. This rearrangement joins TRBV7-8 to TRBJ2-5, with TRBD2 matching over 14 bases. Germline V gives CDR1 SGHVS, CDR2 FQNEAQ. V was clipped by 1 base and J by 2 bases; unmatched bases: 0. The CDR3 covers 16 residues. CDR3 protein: CASSLGLAGGQETQYF. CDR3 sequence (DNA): TGTGCCAGCAGCTTAGGACTAGCGGGAGGGCAAGAGACCCAGTACTTC.

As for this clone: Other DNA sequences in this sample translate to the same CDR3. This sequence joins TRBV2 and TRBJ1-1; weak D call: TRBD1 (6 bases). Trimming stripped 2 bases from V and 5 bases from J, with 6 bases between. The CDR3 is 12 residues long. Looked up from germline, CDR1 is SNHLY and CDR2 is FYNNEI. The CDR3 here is CASSEQGTEAFF. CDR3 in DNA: TGTGCCAGCAGTGAACAGGGGACTGAAGCTTTCTTT.

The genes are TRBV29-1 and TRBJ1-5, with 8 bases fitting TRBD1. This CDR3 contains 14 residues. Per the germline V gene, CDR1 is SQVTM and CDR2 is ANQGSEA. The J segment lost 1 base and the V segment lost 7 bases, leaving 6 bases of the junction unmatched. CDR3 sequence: CSAITGGSNQPQHF. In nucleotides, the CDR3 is TGCAGCGCCATTACAGGGGGAAGCAATCAGCCCCAGCATTTT.

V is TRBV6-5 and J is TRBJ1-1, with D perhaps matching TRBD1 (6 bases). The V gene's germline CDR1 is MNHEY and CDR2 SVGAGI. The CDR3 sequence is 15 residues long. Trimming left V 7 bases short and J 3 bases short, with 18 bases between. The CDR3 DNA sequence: TGTGCCAGCAACCTAGGGCGGGGGCTGTACACTGAAGCTTTCTTT. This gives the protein CASNLGRGLYTEAFF.

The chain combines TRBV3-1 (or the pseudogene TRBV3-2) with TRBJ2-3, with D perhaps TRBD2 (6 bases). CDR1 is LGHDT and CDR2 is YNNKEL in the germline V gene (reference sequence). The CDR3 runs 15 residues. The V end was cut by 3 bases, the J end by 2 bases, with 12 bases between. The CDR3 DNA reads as TGTGCCAGCAGCCAGTCTGGGGACTTCACAGATACGCAGTATTTT. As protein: CASSQSGDFTDTQYF.

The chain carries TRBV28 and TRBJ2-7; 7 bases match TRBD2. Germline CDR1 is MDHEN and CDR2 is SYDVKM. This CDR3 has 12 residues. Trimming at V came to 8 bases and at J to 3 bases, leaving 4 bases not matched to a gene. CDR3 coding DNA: TGTGCCAGCGGGGGGGGTTACTACGAGCAGTACTTC. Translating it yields CASGGGYYEQYF.

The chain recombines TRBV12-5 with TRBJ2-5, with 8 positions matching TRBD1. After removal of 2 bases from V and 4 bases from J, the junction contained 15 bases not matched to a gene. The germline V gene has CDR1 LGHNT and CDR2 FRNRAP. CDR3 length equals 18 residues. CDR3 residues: CASGLLTSDRDRGETQYF. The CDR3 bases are TGTGCTAGTGGTTTGCTTACGTCGGACAGGGATCGTGGAGAGACCCAGTACTTC.

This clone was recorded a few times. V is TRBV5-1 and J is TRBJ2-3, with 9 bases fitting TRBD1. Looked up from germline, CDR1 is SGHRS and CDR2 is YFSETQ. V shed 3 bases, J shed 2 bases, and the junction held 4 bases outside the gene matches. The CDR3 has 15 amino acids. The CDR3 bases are TGCGCCAGCAGCTGGGGACAGGGAAACACAGATACGCAGTATTTT. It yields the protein CASSWGQGNTDTQYF.

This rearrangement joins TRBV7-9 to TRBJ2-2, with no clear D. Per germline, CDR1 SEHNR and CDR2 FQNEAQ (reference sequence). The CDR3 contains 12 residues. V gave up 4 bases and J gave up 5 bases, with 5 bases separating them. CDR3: CASSSETGELFF. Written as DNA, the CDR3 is TGTGCCAGCAGCTCTGAGACCGGGGAGCTGTTTTTT.

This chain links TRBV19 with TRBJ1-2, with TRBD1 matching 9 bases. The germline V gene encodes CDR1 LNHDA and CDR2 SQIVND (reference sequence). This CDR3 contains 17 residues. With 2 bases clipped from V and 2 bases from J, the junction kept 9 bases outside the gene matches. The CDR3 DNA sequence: TGTGCCAGTAGTATAACTCCCCCCGGACAGGGGAACTATGGCTACACCTTC. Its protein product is CASSITPPGQGNYGYTF.

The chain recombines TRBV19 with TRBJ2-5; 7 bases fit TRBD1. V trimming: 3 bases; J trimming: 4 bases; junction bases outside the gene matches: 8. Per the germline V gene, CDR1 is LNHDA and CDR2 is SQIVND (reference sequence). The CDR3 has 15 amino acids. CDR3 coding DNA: TGTGCCAGTAGTATGAGAGGGGGCGAGGGAGAGACCCAGTACTTC. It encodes CASSMRGGEGETQYF.

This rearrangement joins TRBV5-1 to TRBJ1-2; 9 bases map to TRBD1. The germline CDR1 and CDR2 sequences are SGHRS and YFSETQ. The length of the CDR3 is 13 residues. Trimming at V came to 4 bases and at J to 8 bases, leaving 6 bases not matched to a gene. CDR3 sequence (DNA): TGCGCCAGCAGCACGGGACAGGGTGACGGCTACACCTTC. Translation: CASSTGQGDGYTF.

This chain's CDR3 is CASRSYRTHEQYF. CDR3 bases: TGTGCCAGCAGGTCCTACAGAACCCACGAGCAGTACTTC. The chain employs TRBV6-5 and TRBJ2-7; no definite D call. The CDR3 is 13 residues long. The V end lost 6 bases, the J end lost 5 bases, and 14 bases lay between the germline ends. In germline, CDR1 is MNHEY, CDR2 SVGAGI.

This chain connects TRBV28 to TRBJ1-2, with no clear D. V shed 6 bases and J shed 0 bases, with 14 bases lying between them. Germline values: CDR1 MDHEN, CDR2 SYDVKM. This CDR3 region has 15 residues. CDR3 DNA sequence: TGTGCCAGCAGGGTTTTGCGGGTTTCTAACTATGGCTACACCTTC. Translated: CASRVLRVSNYGYTF.

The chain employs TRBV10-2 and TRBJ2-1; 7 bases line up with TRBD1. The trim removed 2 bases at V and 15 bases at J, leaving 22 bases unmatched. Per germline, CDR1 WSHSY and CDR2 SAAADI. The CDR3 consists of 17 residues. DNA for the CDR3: TGCGCCAGCAGTGAGAAATCTGGTAAGGGGGCTATATCCCCTCTGTTCTTC. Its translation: CASSEKSGKGAISPLFF.

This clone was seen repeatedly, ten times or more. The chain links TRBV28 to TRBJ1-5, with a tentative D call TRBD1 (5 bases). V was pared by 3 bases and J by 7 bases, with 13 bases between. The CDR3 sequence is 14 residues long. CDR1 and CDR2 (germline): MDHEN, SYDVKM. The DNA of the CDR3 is TGTGCCAGCAGTTTGTCGCGGGGGGGACAGCCCCAGCATTTT. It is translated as CASSLSRGGQPQHF.

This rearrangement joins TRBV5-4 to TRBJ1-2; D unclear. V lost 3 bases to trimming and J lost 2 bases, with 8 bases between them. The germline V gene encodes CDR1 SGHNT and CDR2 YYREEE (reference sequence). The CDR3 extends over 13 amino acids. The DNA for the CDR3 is TGTGCCAGCAGCTACGGGGAGAACTATGGCTACACCTTC. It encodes CASSYGENYGYTF.

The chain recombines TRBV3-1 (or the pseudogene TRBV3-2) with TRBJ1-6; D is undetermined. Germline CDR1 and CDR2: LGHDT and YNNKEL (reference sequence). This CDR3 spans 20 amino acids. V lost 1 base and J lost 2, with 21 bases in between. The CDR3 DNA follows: TGTGCCAGCAGCCAAGGGCGGGGAACTATCCTCTCACCCTATAATTCACCCCTCCACTTT. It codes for CASSQGRGTILSPYNSPLHF.

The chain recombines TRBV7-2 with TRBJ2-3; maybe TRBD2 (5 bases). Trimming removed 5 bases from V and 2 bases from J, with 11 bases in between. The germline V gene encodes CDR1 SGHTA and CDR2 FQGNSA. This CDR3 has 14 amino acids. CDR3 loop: CASSPAATTDTQYF. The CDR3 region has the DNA TGTGCCAGCAGCCCAGCGGCCACCACAGATACGCAGTATTTT.

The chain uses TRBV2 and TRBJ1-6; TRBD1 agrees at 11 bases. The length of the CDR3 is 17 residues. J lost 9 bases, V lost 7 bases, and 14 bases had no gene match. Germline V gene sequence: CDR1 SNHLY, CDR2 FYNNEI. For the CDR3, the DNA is TGTGCCAGCACAGGGGGACAGGGGGGGTCCGCTGGTTCACCCCTCCACTTT. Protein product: CASTGGQGGSAGSPLHF.

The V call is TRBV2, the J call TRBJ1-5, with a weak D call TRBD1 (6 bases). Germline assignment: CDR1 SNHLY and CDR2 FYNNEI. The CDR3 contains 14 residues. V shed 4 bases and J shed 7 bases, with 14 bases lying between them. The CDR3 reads CASSGLRTAQPQHF. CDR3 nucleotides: TGTGCCAGCAGTGGGTTACGGACAGCCCAGCCCCAGCATTTT.

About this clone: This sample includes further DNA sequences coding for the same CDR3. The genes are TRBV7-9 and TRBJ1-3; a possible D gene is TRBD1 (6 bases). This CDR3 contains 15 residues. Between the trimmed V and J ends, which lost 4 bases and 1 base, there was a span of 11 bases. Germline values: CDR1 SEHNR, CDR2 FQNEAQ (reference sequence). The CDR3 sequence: CASSWGQGSGNTIYF. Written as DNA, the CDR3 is TGTGCCAGCAGCTGGGGACAAGGGTCTGGAAACACCATATATTTT.

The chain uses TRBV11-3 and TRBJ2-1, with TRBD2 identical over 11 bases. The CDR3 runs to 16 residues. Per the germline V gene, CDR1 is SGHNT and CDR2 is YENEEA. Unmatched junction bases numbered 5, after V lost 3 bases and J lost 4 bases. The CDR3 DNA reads TGTGCCAGCAGCTTCTCCCGACTAGCGGGGTACAATGAGCAGTTCTTC. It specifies CASSFSRLAGYNEQFF.

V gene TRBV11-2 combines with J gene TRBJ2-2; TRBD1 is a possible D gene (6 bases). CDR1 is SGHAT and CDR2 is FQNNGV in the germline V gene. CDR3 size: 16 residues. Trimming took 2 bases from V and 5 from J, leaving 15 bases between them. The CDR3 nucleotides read TGTGCCAGCAGCTTACAATTAACAGGGAAGACCGGGGAGCTGTTTTTT. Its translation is CASSLQLTGKTGELFF.

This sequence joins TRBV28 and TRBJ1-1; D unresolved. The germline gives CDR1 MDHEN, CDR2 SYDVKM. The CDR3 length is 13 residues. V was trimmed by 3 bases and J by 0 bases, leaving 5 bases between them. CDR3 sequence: CASSFIMNTEAFF. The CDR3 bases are TGTGCCAGCAGTTTCATCATGAACACTGAAGCTTTCTTT.

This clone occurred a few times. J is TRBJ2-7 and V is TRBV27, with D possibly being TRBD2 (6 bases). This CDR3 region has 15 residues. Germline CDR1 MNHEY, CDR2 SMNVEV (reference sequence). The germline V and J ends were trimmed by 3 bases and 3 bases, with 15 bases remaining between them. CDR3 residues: CASSFRGSHYYEQYF. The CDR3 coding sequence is TGTGCCAGCAGTTTCCGGGGGTCCCACTACTACGAGCAGTACTTC.

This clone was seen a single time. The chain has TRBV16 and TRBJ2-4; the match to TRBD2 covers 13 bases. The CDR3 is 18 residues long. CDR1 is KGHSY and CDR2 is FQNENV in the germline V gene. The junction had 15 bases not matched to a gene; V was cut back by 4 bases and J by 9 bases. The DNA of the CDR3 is TGTGCCAGCAGCCGGACTAGCGGGAGTTATGCGGCGAGGAGCATTCAGTACTTC. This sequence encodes CASSRTSGSYAARSIQYF.